A single sample is the source of the 6 T cell receptor beta chains below, sequenced in a study of beta chain features in type 1 diabetes. Since all of the isolated RNA was reverse transcribed, expressed TCRB transcripts were what got sequenced. The repertoire was sequenced with immunoSEQ multiplex PCR; TCRdb's copy has only in-frame clones and lacks some. The sample lists about 470,000 clones; about 32% were seen once. The sequencing input was naive CD4+ T cells from blood. The receptors originated from a man aged 18 to 30 in good health.

This clone was counted a few times. At one of its ends the junction is not consistent with the germline gene, which may arise from a read error. V is TRBV7-7 and J is TRBJ2-5, with 7 bases identical to TRBD1. The CDR3 length is 14 residues. CDR1 is SSHAT, CDR2 FNYEAQ, per germline (reference sequence). CDR3 sequence reads: CASSRAGGQETQYF. The CDR3 bases are TGTGCTAGCAGCCGGGCAGGGGGACAAGAGACCCAGTACTTC.

V is TRBV14 and J is TRBJ2-1; TRBD2 agrees at 8 bases. The V gene end was trimmed by 2 bases and the J gene end by 9 bases; junction bases not matched to a gene: 9. This CDR3 contains 15 residues. Germline CDR1 reads SGHDN; CDR2 reads FVKESK. CDR3 region: CASSQPGLDVGEQFF. The CDR3 nucleotides are TGTGCCAGCAGCCAACCGGGACTAGATGTTGGTGAGCAGTTCTTC.

This chain connects TRBV5-1 to TRBJ2-3; no clear D. This CDR3 region has 16 residues. Trimming took off 0 bases at V and 1 base at J, with 12 bases between the two ends. Per the germline V gene, CDR1 is SGHRS and CDR2 is YFSETQ. The CDR3 nucleotides are TGCGCCAGCAGCTTGGAGACTTCGCTCGGCACAGATACGCAGTATTTT. Its translation is CASSLETSLGTDTQYF. Full variable domain (missing parts from reference TRBV5-1 and TRBJ2-3): KAGVTQTPRYLIKTRGQQVTLSCSPISGHRSVSWYQQTPGQGLQFLFEYFSETQRNKGNFPGRFSGRQFSNSRSEMNVSTLELGDSALYLCASSLETSLGTDTQYFGPGTRLTVL.

This clone was seen a few times. The rearrangement joins TRBV29-1 to TRBJ1-1; no firm D call. The CDR3 extends over 11 amino acids. V lost 7 bases and J lost 4, with 10 bases in between. Germline values: CDR1 SQVTM, CDR2 ANQGSEA. CDR3 in amino acids: CSALRGTEAFF. CDR3 in DNA: TGCAGCGCTTTACGGGGCACTGAAGCTTTCTTT.

The chain has TRBV28 and TRBJ2-5, with D tentatively TRBD2 (6 bases). The V gene lost 5 bases and the J gene lost 2 bases, with 9 bases spanning the gap. Germline lookup yields CDR1 MDHEN and CDR2 SYDVKM. The CDR3 spans 13 residues. CDR3 sequence: CASSSGWQETQYF. The CDR3 coding sequence is TGTGCCAGCAGTAGCGGGTGGCAAGAGACCCAGTACTTC.

J is TRBJ2-5 and V is TRBV9; maybe TRBD1 (5 bases). Trimming left V 3 bases short and J 0 bases short, with 6 bases between. This CDR3 is built from 13 residues. The V gene's germline CDR1 is SGDLS and CDR2 YYNGEE. The CDR3 nucleotides read TGTGCCAGCAGCGAGGACAACCAAGAGACCCAGTACTTC. Translation gives CASSEDNQETQYF.